A selection of T cell receptor beta chains follows, all from one sample in a study of T-cell reconstitution after alpha-beta-depleted transplantation in children. TCRdb recomputed calls from the PCR reads with MiXCR, one row per CDR3 protein. Of roughly 500,000 distinct CDR3 sequences detected, about 12% appear once; the ten largest clones hold around 6%. The specimen comprised PBMCs from the stem cell graft donor, sampled from the stem cell graft. These receptors were taken from a human donor who donated a stem cell graft to a child with combined immunodeficiency. Each CDR3 is given with its conserved first and last residue. A D gene is named only where the DNA matches it firmly. Size values are once, few and many counts, or a class for expanded clones, and some rows have none.

V gene: TRBV7-9; J gene: TRBJ2-3; D gene: TRBD1; clone size: .; CDR3 length: 17; CDR3 protein: CASSPPRQGSWVDTQYF; CDR3 DNA: TGTGCCAGCAGCCCCCCCCGACAGGGAAGTTGGGTAGATACGCAGTATTTT
V gene: TRBV27; J gene: TRBJ1-6; D gene: .; clone size: few; CDR3 length: 18; CDR3 protein: CASTPRPSLGAVYSPLHF; CDR3 DNA: TGTGCCAGCACCCCTCGACCGTCACTTGGGGCGGTGTATTCACCCCTCCACTTT
V gene: TRBV19; J gene: TRBJ2-3; D gene: TRBD2; clone size: few; CDR3 length: 13; CDR3 protein: CAARREGTDTQYF; CDR3 DNA: TGTGCCGCGCGCAGGGAGGGTACAGATACGCAGTATTTT
V gene: TRBV4-3; J gene: TRBJ2-7; D gene: .; clone size: many; CDR3 length: 18; CDR3 protein: CASSQERILQGTREGQYF; CDR3 DNA: TGCGCCAGCAGCCAAGAGAGGATTTTACAGGGTACTCGTGAGGGGCAGTACTTC
V gene: TRBV7-2; J gene: TRBJ2-3; D gene: TRBD2; clone size: .; CDR3 length: 17; CDR3 protein: CASSLGERGGSADTQYF; CDR3 DNA: TGTGCCAGCAGCTTAGGCGAGCGGGGGGGCAGCGCAGATACGCAGTATTTT
V gene: TRBV5-1; J gene: TRBJ2-5; D gene: TRBD1; clone size: .; CDR3 length: 19; CDR3 protein: CASSSKQGTGGLAQETQYF; CDR3 DNA: TGCGCCAGCAGCTCCAAGCAAGGGACAGGGGGCCTCGCCCAAGAGACCCAGTACTTC
V gene: TRBV10-3; J gene: TRBJ2-3; D gene: .; clone size: many; CDR3 length: 14; CDR3 protein: CAISERTVGDTQYF; CDR3 DNA: TGTGCCATCAGTGAGAGGACTGTTGGAGATACGCAGTATTTT
V gene: TRBV9; J gene: TRBJ2-3; D gene: .; clone size: .; CDR3 length: 15; CDR3 protein: CASSVYSRSTDTQYF; CDR3 DNA: TGTGCCAGCAGCGTTTACAGTCGGAGCACAGATACGCAGTATTTT
V gene: TRBV6-5; J gene: TRBJ2-1; D gene: TRBD2; clone size: many; CDR3 length: 18; CDR3 protein: CASSYFGVAGGPNNEQFF; CDR3 DNA: TGTGCCAGCAGTTACTTCGGGGTAGCGGGAGGGCCTAACAATGAGCAGTTCTTC
V gene: TRBV7-2; J gene: TRBJ2-7; D gene: TRBD2; clone size: .; CDR3 length: 15; CDR3 protein: CASRVSGSRAYEQYF; CDR3 DNA: TGTGCCAGCAGGGTTAGCGGGAGCAGGGCCTACGAGCAGTACTTC
V gene: TRBV4-3; J gene: TRBJ1-5; D gene: .; clone size: few; CDR3 length: 17; CDR3 protein: CASSQDVRAYSNQPQHF; CDR3 DNA: TGCGCCAGCAGCCAAGATGTCAGGGCATATAGCAATCAGCCCCAGCATTTT
V gene: TRBV29-1; J gene: TRBJ1-2; D gene: .; clone size: .; CDR3 length: 15; CDR3 protein: CSVPQWTPAGYGYTF; CDR3 DNA: TGCAGCGTTCCCCAATGGACTCCTGCGGGCTATGGCTACACCTTC
V gene: TRBV12-3/TRBV12-4; J gene: TRBJ2-3; D gene: .; clone size: .; CDR3 length: 15; CDR3 protein: CASSGIPLGSGEQYF; CDR3 DNA: TGTGCCAGCAGTGGGATCCCCTTGGGGTCGGGTGAGCAGTATTTT
V gene: TRBV7-2; J gene: TRBJ1-5; D gene: .; clone size: few; CDR3 length: 15; CDR3 protein: CASSLVVADNQPQHF; CDR3 DNA: TGTGCCAGCAGCTTAGTAGTAGCTGACAATCAGCCCCAGCATTTT
V gene: TRBV19; J gene: TRBJ2-7; D gene: TRBD1; clone size: .; CDR3 length: 15; CDR3 protein: CASSSRDRGVWEQYF; CDR3 DNA: TGTGCCAGTAGTAGCCGGGACAGGGGAGTGTGGGAGCAGTACTTC
V gene: TRBV27; J gene: TRBJ1-2; D gene: .; clone size: few; CDR3 length: 13; CDR3 protein: CASSLMGQNGYTF; CDR3 DNA: TGTGCCAGCAGTTTAATGGGCCAGAATGGCTACACCTTC
V gene: TRBV5-3; J gene: TRBJ2-3; D gene: TRBD2; clone size: once; CDR3 length: 17; CDR3 protein: CARSPLRRAGGPDTQYF; CDR3 DNA: TGTGCCAGAAGCCCCCTACGACGAGCGGGAGGGCCAGATACGCAGTATTTT
V gene: TRBV12-5; J gene: TRBJ2-1; D gene: .; clone size: .; CDR3 length: 15; CDR3 protein: CASGLVQGTMNEQFF; CDR3 DNA: TGTGCTAGTGGTTTGGTACAGGGTACAATGAATGAGCAGTTCTTC
V gene: TRBV4-3; J gene: TRBJ2-3; D gene: TRBD2; clone size: few; CDR3 length: 18; CDR3 protein: CASSQGVAGRGTADTQYF; CDR3 DNA: TGCGCCAGCAGCCAAGGGGTAGCGGGGAGGGGGACGGCAGATACGCAGTATTTT
V gene: TRBV20-1; J gene: TRBJ2-7; D gene: TRBD1; clone size: many; CDR3 length: 15; CDR3 protein: CSARDRQGGSYEQYF; CDR3 DNA: TGCAGTGCTAGAGATCGACAGGGGGGCTCCTACGAGCAGTACTTC
V gene: TRBV5-1; J gene: TRBJ2-7; D gene: TRBD1; clone size: few; CDR3 length: 16; CDR3 protein: CASSLATGTGGYEQYF; CDR3 DNA: TGCGCCAGCAGCTTGGCTACCGGGACAGGGGGCTACGAGCAGTACTTC
V gene: TRBV5-1; J gene: TRBJ2-7; D gene: TRBD1; clone size: many; CDR3 length: 15; CDR3 protein: CASSVGQGSSYEQYF; CDR3 DNA: TGCGCCAGCAGCGTGGGACAGGGGTCTTCCTACGAGCAGTACTTC
V gene: TRBV28; J gene: TRBJ2-7; D gene: .; clone size: few; CDR3 length: 15; CDR3 protein: CASDSLKGVAYEQYF; CDR3 DNA: TGTGCCAGCGACTCTCTGAAGGGGGTGGCCTACGAGCAGTACTTC
V gene: TRBV12-3/TRBV12-4; J gene: TRBJ2-7; D gene: .; clone size: few; CDR3 length: 15; CDR3 protein: CASSLRGGGTYEQYF; CDR3 DNA: TGTGCCAGCAGTTTAAGGGGGGGCGGGACCTACGAGCAGTACTTC
V gene: TRBV20-1; J gene: TRBJ2-3; D gene: TRBD2; clone size: many; CDR3 length: 17; CDR3 protein: CSAVGLAGPPLADTQYF; CDR3 DNA: TGCAGTGCTGTCGGACTAGCGGGGCCCCCCTTGGCAGATACGCAGTATTTT
V gene: TRBV20-1; J gene: TRBJ1-6; D gene: .; clone size: .; CDR3 length: 13; CDR3 protein: CSAKTGPHSPLHF; CDR3 DNA: TGCAGTGCTAAAACAGGGCCTCATTCACCCCTCCACTTT
V gene: TRBV4-3; J gene: TRBJ2-5; D gene: TRBD1; clone size: many; CDR3 length: 14; CDR3 protein: CASSKGDSQETQYF; CDR3 DNA: TGCGCCAGCAGCAAAGGGGACAGCCAAGAGACCCAGTACTTC
V gene: TRBV4-1; J gene: TRBJ2-7; D gene: TRBD1; clone size: .; CDR3 length: 16; CDR3 protein: CASSPLDRPSSYEQYF; CDR3 DNA: TGCGCCAGCAGCCCCCTGGACAGGCCAAGCTCCTACGAGCAGTACTTC
V gene: TRBV4-3; J gene: TRBJ1-4; D gene: .; clone size: .; CDR3 length: 14; CDR3 protein: CASSQGGLDEKLFF; CDR3 DNA: TGCGCCAGCAGCCAAGGGGGGCTCGATGAAAAACTGTTTTTT
V gene: TRBV4-2; J gene: TRBJ2-7; D gene: .; clone size: .; CDR3 length: 15; CDR3 protein: CASSQVRGDLRKQYF; CDR3 DNA: TGTGCCAGCAGCCAAGTCAGAGGGGATTTAAGGAAGCAGTACTTC
V gene: TRBV7-8; J gene: TRBJ2-1; D gene: TRBD2; clone size: .; CDR3 length: 18; CDR3 protein: CASSLAPPTSGRANEQFF; CDR3 DNA: TGTGCCAGCAGCTTAGCCCCACCGACTAGCGGGAGGGCCAATGAGCAGTTCTTC
V gene: TRBV6-5; J gene: TRBJ2-3; D gene: .; clone size: few; CDR3 length: 11; CDR3 protein: CASSFGYTQYF; CDR3 DNA: TGTGCCAGCAGTTTCGGGTATACGCAGTATTTT